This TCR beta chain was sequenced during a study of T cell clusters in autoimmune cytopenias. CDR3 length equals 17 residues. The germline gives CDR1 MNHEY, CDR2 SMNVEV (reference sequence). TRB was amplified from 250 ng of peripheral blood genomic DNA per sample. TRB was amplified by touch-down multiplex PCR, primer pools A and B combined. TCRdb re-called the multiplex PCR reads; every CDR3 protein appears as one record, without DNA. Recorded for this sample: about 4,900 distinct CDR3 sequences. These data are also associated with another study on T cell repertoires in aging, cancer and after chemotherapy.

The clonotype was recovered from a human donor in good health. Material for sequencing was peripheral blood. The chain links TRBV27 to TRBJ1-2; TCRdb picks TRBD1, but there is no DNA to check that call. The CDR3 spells CASSFGLSGTGDYGYTF.